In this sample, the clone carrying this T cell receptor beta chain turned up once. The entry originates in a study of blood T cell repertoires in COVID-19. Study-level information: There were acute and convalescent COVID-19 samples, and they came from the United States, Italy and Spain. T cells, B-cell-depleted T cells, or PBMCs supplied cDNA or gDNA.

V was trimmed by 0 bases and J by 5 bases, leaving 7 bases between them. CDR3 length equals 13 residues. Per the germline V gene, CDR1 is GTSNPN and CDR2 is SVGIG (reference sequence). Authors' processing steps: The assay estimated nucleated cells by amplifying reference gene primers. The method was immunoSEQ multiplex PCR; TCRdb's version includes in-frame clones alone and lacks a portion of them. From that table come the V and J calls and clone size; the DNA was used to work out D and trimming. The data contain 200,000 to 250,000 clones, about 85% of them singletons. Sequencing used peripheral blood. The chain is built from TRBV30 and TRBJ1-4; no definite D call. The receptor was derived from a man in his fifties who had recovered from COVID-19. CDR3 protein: CAWSVGWNEKLFF. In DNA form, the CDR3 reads TGTGCCTGGAGTGTGGGCTGGAATGAAAAACTGTTTTTT.